This is a list of T cell receptor beta chains from one sample in a study of cytomegalovirus exposure and HLA in healthy donors. Sequenced by immunoSEQ multiplex PCR; TCRdb stores in-frame clones only, minus some. This sample has 90,000 to 150,000 clones, with roughly 87% found just once. Specimen: PBMCs. These TCRs come from a woman between 18 and 30 years old in good health and CMV-seronegative. Both conserved end residues are part of each CDR3. Each record gives: J gene, clone size, V gene, CDR3 protein. Expanded clones are given a class, and other clones once, few, many or no size at all.

j_gene: -
abundance: -
v_gene: TRBV5-1
CDR3aa: CASSLSGSATYEQYF

j_gene: TRBJ1-2
abundance: -
v_gene: TRBV2
CDR3aa: CASSVARGLDGYTF

j_gene: TRBJ2-1
abundance: -
v_gene: TRBV6-5
CDR3aa: CASSYVQRHRNEQFF

j_gene: TRBJ1-1
abundance: -
v_gene: TRBV30
CDR3aa: CAWKLTGNTEAFF

j_gene: TRBJ2-5
abundance: once
v_gene: TRBV7-9
CDR3aa: CASLSRSETQYF

j_gene: TRBJ2-7
abundance: -
v_gene: TRBV30
CDR3aa: CAWSVGTSGTYEQYF

j_gene: TRBJ2-1
abundance: -
v_gene: TRBV18
CDR3aa: CASSPVVHEQFF

j_gene: TRBJ1-1
abundance: -
v_gene: TRBV5-4
CDR3aa: CASSSQGPNTEAFF

j_gene: TRBJ1-5
abundance: -
v_gene: TRBV30
CDR3aa: CAWSRVDQPQHF

j_gene: TRBJ1-5
abundance: -
v_gene: TRBV19
CDR3aa: CASSMGELISNQPQHF

j_gene: TRBJ1-1
abundance: -
v_gene: TRBV6-5
CDR3aa: CASRGPRNTEAFF

j_gene: TRBJ2-3
abundance: -
v_gene: TRBV10-3
CDR3aa: CAISRTFREDAQYF

j_gene: TRBJ1-3
abundance: -
v_gene: TRBV7-2
CDR3aa: CASSLAVLRTDSGNTIYF

j_gene: TRBJ1-6
abundance: -
v_gene: TRBV4-3
CDR3aa: CASSQKARERYTSSYNSPLHF

j_gene: TRBJ1-5
abundance: once
v_gene: TRBV2
CDR3aa: CASGRDRDDQPQHF

j_gene: TRBJ2-7
abundance: -
v_gene: TRBV19
CDR3aa: CASGQGNEQYF

j_gene: TRBJ1-2
abundance: -
v_gene: TRBV27
CDR3aa: CASSYRGRHGYTF

j_gene: TRBJ2-3
abundance: few
v_gene: TRBV9
CDR3aa: CASSVPPTSGGATDTQYF

j_gene: TRBJ2-6
abundance: -
v_gene: TRBV5-1
CDR3aa: CASKGDSGANVLTF

j_gene: TRBJ2-2
abundance: -
v_gene: TRBV9
CDR3aa: CASSVGLAGGNTGELFF

j_gene: TRBJ1-1
abundance: -
v_gene: TRBV6-6
CDR3aa: CASSLTGSSEAFF

j_gene: TRBJ2-3
abundance: -
v_gene: TRBV6-6
CDR3aa: CASSVGLSTDTQYF

j_gene: TRBJ1-5
abundance: -
v_gene: TRBV19
CDR3aa: CASSPTGDRGNQPQHF

j_gene: TRBJ2-1
abundance: -
v_gene: TRBV7-2
CDR3aa: CASSSTTQQFF

j_gene: TRBJ2-1
abundance: -
v_gene: TRBV7-2
CDR3aa: CASSLGDILYNEQFF

j_gene: TRBJ2-5
abundance: -
v_gene: TRBV13
CDR3aa: CASSLWGTSGSQETQYF

j_gene: TRBJ2-3
abundance: -
v_gene: TRBV21-1
CDR3aa: CASSKAPWRERCDTQYF

j_gene: TRBJ1-2
abundance: -
v_gene: TRBV5-4
CDR3aa: CASSLGLRGGSNYGYTF

j_gene: -
abundance: -
v_gene: TRBV27
CDR3aa: CASSRDSSYEQYF